This TCR beta chain stems from a study of spatial heterogeneity in lung cancer. General study findings and limits: The study found ubiquitous expanded tumor TCRs in blood more at resection than follow-up.

The time point denotes: sample taken at primary tumor resection. Tumor, nontumor lung or frozen PBMC supplied whole RNA, sequenced without sorting. TCRdb re-called the 5' RACE reads with MiXCR, one entry per CDR3 protein. The sample has 75,000 to 85,000 distinct CDR3 sequences, about a fifth seen once. As regards this clonotype: Its antigen remains unidentified. This may come from a read error, since a much larger clone is one base off.

This TCR was recovered from a male donor with early-stage non-small cell lung cancer. Sequencing was performed on PBMCs, taken at surgery.

The CDR3 sequence is CSVEDLGGKGNYGFTF. In DNA, the CDR3 is TGCAGCGTTGAAGATCTTGGGGGCAAGGGTAACTATGGCTTCACCTTC. V usage is TRBV29-1 and J usage is TRBJ1-2, with D tentatively TRBD1 (6 bases). Germline CDR1 reads SQVTM; CDR2 reads ANQGSEA. CDR3 size: 16 residues.